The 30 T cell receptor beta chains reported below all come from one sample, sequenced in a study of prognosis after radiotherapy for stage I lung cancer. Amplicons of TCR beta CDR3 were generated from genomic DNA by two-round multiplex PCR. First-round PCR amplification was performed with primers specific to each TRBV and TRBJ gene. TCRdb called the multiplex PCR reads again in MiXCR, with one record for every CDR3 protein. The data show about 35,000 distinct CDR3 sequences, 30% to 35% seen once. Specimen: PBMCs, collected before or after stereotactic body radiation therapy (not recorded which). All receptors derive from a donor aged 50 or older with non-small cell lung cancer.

CDR3 DNA sequence: TGTGCCAGCAGTGTTGTCCAGGTTTATCAGCCCCAGCATTTT. Encoded protein: CASSVVQVYQPQHF. This rearrangement joins TRBV6-2 or TRBV6-3 to TRBJ1-5, with unresolved D. In germline, CDR1 is MNHEY, CDR2 SVGEGT. The length of the CDR3 is 14 residues. V was trimmed by 5 bases and J by 5 bases, leaving 13 bases between them.

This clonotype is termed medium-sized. CDR3 DNA sequence: TGCAGTGCTAGGGCAGCTAACGATCTCGGCTACACCTTC. This sequence encodes CSARAANDLGYTF. V and J are TRBV20-1 and TRBJ1-2; D gene unclear. Deletions cut 3 bases from V and 8 bases from J, with 16 bases between. The germline gives CDR1 DFQATT, CDR2 SNEGSKA (reference sequence). The CDR3 is made up of 13 amino acids.

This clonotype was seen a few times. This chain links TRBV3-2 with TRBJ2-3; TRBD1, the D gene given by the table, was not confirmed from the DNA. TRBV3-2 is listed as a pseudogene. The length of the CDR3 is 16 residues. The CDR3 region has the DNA TGTGCCAGCAGCCACTGTGACAGGGGAAAAACAGATACGCAGTATTTT. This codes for CASSHCDRGKTDTQYF.

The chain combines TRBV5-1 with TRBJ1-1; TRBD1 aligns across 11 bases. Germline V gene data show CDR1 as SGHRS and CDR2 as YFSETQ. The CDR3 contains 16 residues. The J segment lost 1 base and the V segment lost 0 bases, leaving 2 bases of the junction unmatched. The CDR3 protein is CASSLEGTGGNTEAFF. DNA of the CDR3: TGCGCCAGCAGCTTGGAAGGGACAGGGGGGAACACTGAAGCTTTCTTT.

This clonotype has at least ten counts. CDR3 loop: CASSRNRGNTEAFF. The DNA of the CDR3 is TGTGCCAGCAGTCGCAACAGGGGAAATACTGAAGCTTTCTTT. The chain links TRBV6-4 to TRBJ1-1; TRBD1 agrees at 7 bases. Germline CDR1 reads MRHNA; CDR2 reads SNTAGT. CDR3 size: 14 residues. V was pared by 5 bases and J by 5 bases, with 8 bases of the junction left unmatched.

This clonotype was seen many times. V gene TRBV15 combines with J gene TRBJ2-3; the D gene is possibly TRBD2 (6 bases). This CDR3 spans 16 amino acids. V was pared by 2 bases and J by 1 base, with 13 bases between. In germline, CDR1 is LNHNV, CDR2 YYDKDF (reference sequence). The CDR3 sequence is CATSRRTSIRTDTQYF. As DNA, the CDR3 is TGTGCCACCAGCAGACGCACTAGCATACGCACAGATACGCAGTATTTT.

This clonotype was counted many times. CDR3 nucleotide sequence: TGTGCCAGCAGCTCACCAACAGGGGGTCACTACTTC. It translates to CASSSPTGGHYF. The chain uses TRBV6-1 and TRBJ2-7, with 8 bases identical to TRBD1. V trimming: 6 bases; J trimming: 13 bases; junction bases outside the gene matches: 11. The germline gives CDR1 MNHNS, CDR2 SASEGT. The CDR3 contains 12 residues.

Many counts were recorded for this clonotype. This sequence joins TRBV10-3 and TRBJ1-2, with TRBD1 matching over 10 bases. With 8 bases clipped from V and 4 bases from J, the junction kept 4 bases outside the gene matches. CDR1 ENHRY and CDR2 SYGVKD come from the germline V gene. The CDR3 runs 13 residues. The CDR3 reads CAIRGQGRYGYTF. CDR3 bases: TGTGCCATCCGGGGACAGGGGCGCTATGGCTACACCTTC.

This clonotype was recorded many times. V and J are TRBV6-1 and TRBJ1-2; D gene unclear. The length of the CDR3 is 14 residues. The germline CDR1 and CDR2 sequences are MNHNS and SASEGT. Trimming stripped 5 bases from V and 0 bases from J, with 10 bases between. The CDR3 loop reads CASSLDRANYGYTF. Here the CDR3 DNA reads TGTGCCAGCAGTCTGGACCGGGCTAACTATGGCTACACCTTC.

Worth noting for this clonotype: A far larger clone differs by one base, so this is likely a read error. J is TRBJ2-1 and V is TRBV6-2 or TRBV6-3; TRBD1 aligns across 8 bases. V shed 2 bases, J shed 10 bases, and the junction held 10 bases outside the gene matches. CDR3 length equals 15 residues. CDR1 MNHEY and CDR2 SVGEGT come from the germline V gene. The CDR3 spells CASSYARQGTWEQFF. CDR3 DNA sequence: TGTGCCAGCAGTTACGCGCGACAGGGGACGTGGGAGCAGTTCTTC.

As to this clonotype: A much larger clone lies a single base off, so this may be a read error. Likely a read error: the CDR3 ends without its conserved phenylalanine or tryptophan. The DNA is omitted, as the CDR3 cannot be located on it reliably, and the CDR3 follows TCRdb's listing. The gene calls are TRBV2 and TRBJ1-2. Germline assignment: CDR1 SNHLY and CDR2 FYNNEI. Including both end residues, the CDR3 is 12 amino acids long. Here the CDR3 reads CASSLGFYGCTI.

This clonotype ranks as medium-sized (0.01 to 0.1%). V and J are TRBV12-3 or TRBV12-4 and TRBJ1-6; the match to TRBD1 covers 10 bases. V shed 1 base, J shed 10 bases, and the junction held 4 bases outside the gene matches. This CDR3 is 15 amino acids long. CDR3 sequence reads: CASSLEGTGASPLHF. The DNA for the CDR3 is TGTGCCAGCAGTTTAGAGGGGACAGGGGCCTCACCCCTCCACTTT.

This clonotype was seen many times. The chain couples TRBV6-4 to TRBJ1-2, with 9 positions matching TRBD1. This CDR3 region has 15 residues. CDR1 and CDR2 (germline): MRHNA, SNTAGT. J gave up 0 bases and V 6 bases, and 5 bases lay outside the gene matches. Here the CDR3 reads CASRDRGEANYGYTF. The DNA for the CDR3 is TGTGCCAGCAGGGACAGGGGAGAAGCTAACTATGGCTACACCTTC.

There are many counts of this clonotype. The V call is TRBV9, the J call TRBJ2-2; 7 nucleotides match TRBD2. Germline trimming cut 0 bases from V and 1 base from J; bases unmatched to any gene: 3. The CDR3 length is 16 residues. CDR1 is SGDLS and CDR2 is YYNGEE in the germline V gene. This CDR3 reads CASSVDGGGNTGELFF. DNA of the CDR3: TGTGCCAGCAGCGTAGATGGCGGGGGGAACACCGGGGAGCTGTTTTTT.

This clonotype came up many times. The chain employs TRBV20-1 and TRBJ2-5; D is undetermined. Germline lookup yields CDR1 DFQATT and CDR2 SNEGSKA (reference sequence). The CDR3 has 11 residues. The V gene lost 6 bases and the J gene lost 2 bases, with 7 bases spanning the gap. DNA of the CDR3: TGCAGTGCCGCCTTTCAAGAGACCCAGTACTTC. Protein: CSAAFQETQYF.

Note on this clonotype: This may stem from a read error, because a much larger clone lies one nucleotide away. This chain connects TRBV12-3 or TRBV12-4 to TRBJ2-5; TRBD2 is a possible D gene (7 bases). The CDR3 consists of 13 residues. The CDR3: CASSLGGAGTKYF. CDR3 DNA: TGTGCCAGCAGTTTGGGGGGGGCAGGGACCAAGTACTTC.

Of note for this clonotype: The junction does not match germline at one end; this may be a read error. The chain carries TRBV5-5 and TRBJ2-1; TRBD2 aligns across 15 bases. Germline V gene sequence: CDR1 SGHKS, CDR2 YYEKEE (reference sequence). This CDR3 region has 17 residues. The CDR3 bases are TGTGCCAACAGCCGGACTAGCGGGGGGGCAGTCTACAATGAGCAGTTCTTC. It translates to CANSRTSGGAVYNEQFF.

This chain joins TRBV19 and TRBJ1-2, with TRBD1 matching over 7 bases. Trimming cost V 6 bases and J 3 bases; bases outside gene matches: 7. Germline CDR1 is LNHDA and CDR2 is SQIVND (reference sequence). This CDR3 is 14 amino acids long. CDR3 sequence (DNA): TGTGCCAGTAGGGAACGGGACAGCTACTATGGCTACACCTTC. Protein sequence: CASRERDSYYGYTF.

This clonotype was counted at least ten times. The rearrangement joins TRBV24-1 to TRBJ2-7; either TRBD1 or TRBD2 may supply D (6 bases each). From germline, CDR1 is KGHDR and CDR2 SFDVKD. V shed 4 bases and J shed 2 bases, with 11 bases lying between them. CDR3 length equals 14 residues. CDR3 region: CATSDRGPTYEQYF. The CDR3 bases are TGTGCCACCAGTGACCGGGGGCCCACCTACGAGCAGTACTTC.

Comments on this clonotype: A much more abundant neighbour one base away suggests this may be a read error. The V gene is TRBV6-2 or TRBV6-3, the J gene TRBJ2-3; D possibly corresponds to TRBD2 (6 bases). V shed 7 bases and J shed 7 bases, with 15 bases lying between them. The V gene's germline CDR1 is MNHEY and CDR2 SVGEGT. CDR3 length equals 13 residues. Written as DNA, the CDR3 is TGTGCCAGCACCCCTAGCGTGACATATACGCAGTATTTT. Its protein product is CASTPSVTYTQYF.

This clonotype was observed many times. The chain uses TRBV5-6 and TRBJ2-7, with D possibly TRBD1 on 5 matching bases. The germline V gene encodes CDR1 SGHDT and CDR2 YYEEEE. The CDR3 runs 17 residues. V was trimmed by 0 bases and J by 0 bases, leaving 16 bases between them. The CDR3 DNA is TGTGCCAGCAGCTTGGGGGCACAGGCCCTCTTCTCCTACGAGCAGTACTTC. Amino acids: CASSLGAQALFSYEQYF.

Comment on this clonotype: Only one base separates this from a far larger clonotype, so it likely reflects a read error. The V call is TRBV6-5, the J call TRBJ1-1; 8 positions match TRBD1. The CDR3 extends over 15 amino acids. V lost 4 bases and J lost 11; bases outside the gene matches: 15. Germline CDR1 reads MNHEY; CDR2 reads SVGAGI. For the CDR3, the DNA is TGTGCCAGCAGTTCCCGGAACCCCACAGGGGGGGACGCTTTCTTT. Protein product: CASSSRNPTGGDAFF.

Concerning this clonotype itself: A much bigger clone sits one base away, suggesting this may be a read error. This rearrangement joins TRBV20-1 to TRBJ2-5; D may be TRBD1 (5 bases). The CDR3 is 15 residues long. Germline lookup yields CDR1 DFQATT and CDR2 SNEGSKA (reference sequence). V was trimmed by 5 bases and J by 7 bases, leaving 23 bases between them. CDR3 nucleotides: TGCAGTGCTCAACCAAGGGGCTCCTGGGATATGACCCAGTACTTC. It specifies CSAQPRGSWDMTQYF.

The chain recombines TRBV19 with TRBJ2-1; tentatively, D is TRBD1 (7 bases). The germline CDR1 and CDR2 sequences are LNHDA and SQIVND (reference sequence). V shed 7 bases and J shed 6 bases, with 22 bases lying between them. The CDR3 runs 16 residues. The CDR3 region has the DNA TGTGCCAGTATAGGGACTTCGGGCTCAGGGGGCAATGAGCAGTTCTTC. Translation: CASIGTSGSGGNEQFF. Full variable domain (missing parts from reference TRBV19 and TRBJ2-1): DGGITQSPKYLFRKEGQNVTLSCEQNLNHDAMYWYRQDPGQGLRLIYYSQIVNDFQKGDIAEGYSVSREKKESFPLTVTSAQKNPTAFYLCASIGTSGSGGNEQFFGPGTRLTVL.

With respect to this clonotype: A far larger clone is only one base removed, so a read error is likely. The CDR3 region is CAHSWGRTDTQYF. The CDR3 DNA reads TGTGCCCACTCCTGGGGGCGCACAGATACGCAGTATTTT. The chain carries TRBV6-8 and TRBJ2-3, with a tentative D call TRBD1 (6 bases). Germline CDR1 reads MNHGY; CDR2 reads SAAAGT. V lost 11 bases and J lost 1, with 13 bases in between. The CDR3 extends over 13 amino acids.

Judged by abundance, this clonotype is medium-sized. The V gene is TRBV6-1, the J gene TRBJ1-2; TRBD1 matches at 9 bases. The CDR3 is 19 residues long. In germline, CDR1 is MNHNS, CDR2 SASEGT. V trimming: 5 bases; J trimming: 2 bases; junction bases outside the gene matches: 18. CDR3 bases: TGTGCCAGCAGTCTTATTCCGGGGACAGGGCTACGTTCCAACTATGGCTACACCTTC. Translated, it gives CASSLIPGTGLRSNYGYTF.

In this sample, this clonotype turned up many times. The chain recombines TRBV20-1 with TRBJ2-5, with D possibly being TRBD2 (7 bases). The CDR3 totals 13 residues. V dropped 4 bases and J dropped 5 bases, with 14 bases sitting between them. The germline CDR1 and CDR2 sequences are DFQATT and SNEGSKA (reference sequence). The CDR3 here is CSANGGRAETQYF. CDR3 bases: TGCAGTGCTAACGGGGGGCGGGCGGAGACCCAGTACTTC.

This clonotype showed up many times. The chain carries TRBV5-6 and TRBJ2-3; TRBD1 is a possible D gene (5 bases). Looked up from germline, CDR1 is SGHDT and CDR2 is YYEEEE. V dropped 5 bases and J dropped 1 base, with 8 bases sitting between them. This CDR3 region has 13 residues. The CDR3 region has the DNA TGTGCCAGCAGAGGGGTGGGCACAGATACGCAGTATTTT. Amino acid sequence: CASRGVGTDTQYF.

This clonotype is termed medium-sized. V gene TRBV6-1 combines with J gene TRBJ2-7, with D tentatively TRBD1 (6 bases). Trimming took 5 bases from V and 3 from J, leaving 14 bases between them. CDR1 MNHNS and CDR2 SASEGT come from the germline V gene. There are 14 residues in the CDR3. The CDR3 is CASSPGGQIYEQYF. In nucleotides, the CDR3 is TGTGCCAGCAGTCCCGGAGGACAGATCTACGAGCAGTACTTC.

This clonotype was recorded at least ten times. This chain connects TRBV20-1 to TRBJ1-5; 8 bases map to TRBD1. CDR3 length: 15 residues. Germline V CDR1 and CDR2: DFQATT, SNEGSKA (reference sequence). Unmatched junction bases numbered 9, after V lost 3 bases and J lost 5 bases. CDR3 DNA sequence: TGCAGTGCTAGCTACCAGGGGGCGCAGCATCAGCCCCAGCATTTT. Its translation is CSASYQGAQHQPQHF.